This T cell receptor beta chain originates from a study of patients and donors after allogeneic stem cell transplantation (dated by TCRdb to 2020 to 2022). The germline V gene specifies MNHNS as CDR1 and SASEGT as CDR2. Trimming removed 6 bases from V and 3 bases from J; the gene matches leave 8 bases unexplained. From the cysteine up to the phenylalanine, the CDR3 has a length of 16 residues. Here the CDR3 DNA is all that survives: 48 bases in frame from base 1. This clonotype appeared a few times. Its specific antigen is unknown. The sample holds no much larger clone one base away, and base qualities are not on file. Library creation used RT-PCR. Sequencing was carried out with a NextSeq 550. The public reads were reanalyzed by TCRdb: fastp trimming at Q25, MiXCR alignment, in-frame beta chains only. Under each unique CDR3 protein, matching rows form one entry showing the most common genes and DNA. This sample is represented by about 960,000 distinct CDR3 sequences; about a sixth of them were singletons. Around 6% of the sample lies in the top ten.

The chain employs TRBV6-1 and TRBJ2-7; TRBD2 matches 13 bases in the middle. This clonotype originated in a human donor who was either an allogeneic HSCT recipient or a stem cell or donor lymphocyte infusion donor (not recorded which). It is not recorded whose cells these are; they may come from a transplant donor. The sample consisted of blood, either unsorted or a sorted T cell fraction (not recorded which). The CDR3 protein sequence reads: CASRRRGTSGDYEQYF. At the DNA level, the sequence is TGTGCCAGCAGACGAAGGGGGACTAGCGGGGACTACGAGCAGTACTTC.